A selection of T cell receptor beta chains follows, all from one sample in a study of blood T cell repertoires in COVID-19. The protocol was immunoSEQ multiplex PCR, while the TCRdb copy is restricted to in-frame clones and leaves out a portion. The sample records about 85,000 clones, 87% being singletons. The specimen sequenced was peripheral blood. The receptors derive from a man in his fifties or sixties with acute or convalescent COVID-19. CDR3s include the opening cysteine and the closing phenylalanine or tryptophan. The D gene is left open where the match is weak. Expanded clones get a size class; other rows say once, few or many, or leave the size out.

clone_size	v_call	d_call	j_call	cdr3_aa
.	TRBV5-6	.	TRBJ1-2	CASSFYGAGYTF
.	TRBV28	.	TRBJ1-1	CASSLSLGTNTEAFF
.	TRBV27	.	TRBJ1-1	CASSFTANTEAFF
once	TRBV30	TRBD1	TRBJ1-1	CAWSSRDRGRTEAFF
.	TRBV7-7	.	TRBJ1-3	CASSLAWGLGNTIYF
.	TRBV9	TRBD1	TRBJ1-2	CASSAAGGNYGYTF
few	TRBV30	TRBD1	TRBJ1-5	CASQGQGSQPQHF
.	TRBV24-1	TRBD1	TRBJ1-4	CATSGSGTGDEKLFF
.	TRBV12-3/TRBV12-4	TRBD1	TRBJ1-2	CASSGGNYGYTF
.	TRBV7-2	.	TRBJ1-6	CASRISRGGSPLHF
.	TRBV6-2/TRBV6-3	TRBD1	TRBJ2-7	CASSWTGRSSYEQYF
once	TRBV6-2/TRBV6-3	TRBD1	TRBJ1-1	CASSLVQGRNEAFF
.	TRBV19	.	TRBJ1-3	CASSMTGVGNTIYF
.	TRBV11-2	.	TRBJ1-4	CASSQSGVTNEKLFF
.	TRBV9	.	TRBJ1-1	CASSVRASYDTEAFF
.	TRBV5-6	TRBD1	TRBJ1-3	CASSFVKLRGSGNTIYF
.	TRBV6-5	TRBD1	TRBJ1-3	CASKEGRGHGNTIYF
.	TRBV7-6	.	TRBJ2-5	CASSLLRDRGLYGQETQYF
few	TRBV7-9	TRBD1	TRBJ1-4	CASSPPGQGFEKLFF
.	TRBV30	.	TRBJ1-6	CAWSAGGGSPLHF
.	TRBV3-1/TRBV3-2	.	TRBJ2-7	CASIPLQGGSDEQYF
.	TRBV11-2	TRBD1	TRBJ1-2	CASTRTGDGYTF
.	TRBV3-1/TRBV3-2	TRBD1	TRBJ1-5	CASSHDRGVHQPQHF
.	TRBV6-2/TRBV6-3	.	TRBJ2-7	CASSYSDIIYEQYF
.	TRBV2	TRBD1	TRBJ1-6	CASSELVRGTLHF
.	TRBV27	TRBD1	TRBJ1-5	CASSPRDRGLNQPQHF
.	TRBV11-2	TRBD1	TRBJ1-3	CASSLAQGASGNTIYF
.	TRBV11-2	.	TRBJ2-5	CASSFGGHGPPGTQYF
.	TRBV30	.	TRBJ2-3	CAHRTGNPTDTQYF
.	TRBV30	.	TRBJ1-2	CAWRFGGANYGYTF